This T cell receptor beta chain was profiled in a study of monozygotic twins with inflammatory bowel disease. Overall study findings and caveats: Discordant twins had repertoire similarity that did not differ from that of concordant twins, possibly from limited power.

The CDR3 extends over 14 amino acids. Germline CDR1 and CDR2: SGHVS and FQNEAQ. TCRdb reprocessed the 5' RACE reads, with one entry per CDR3 protein and no DNA. The table for this sample gives some 190,000 distinct CDR3 sequences. Concerning this clonotype itself: Its antigen is as yet unknown.

The sequence came from a human donor with ulcerative colitis or Crohn's disease, or a healthy co-twin of an affected twin (not recorded which). This sequence joins TRBV7-8 and TRBJ1-1; lacking DNA, the TRBD1 call made by TCRdb goes unchecked. Sequencing was done on a sample of blood. CDR3 residues: CASRLTGVNTEAFF.